The 5 T cell receptor beta chains given below trace back to one sample, sequenced in a study of T cell responses to AZD1222 COVID-19 vaccine. Clones were sequenced by immunoSEQ multiplex PCR, and TCRdb holds only the in-frame ones, with some missing. Of fewer than 90,000 clones listed, approximately 90% are singletons. Source: peripheral blood, taken on day 0 of AZD1222 vaccination. The receptor source for this set is an adult in good health.

V and J are TRBV7-8 and TRBJ2-5; D possibly uses TRBD1 or TRBD2 (5 bases each). CDR1 and CDR2 from the germline V gene are SGHVS and FQNEAQ. The CDR3 is 15 residues long. V was cut by 3 bases and J by 5 bases, with 16 bases left in between. The CDR3 nucleotides are TGTGCCAGCAGCTTTGCCGGGGCCGCCGGGGAGACCCAGTACTTC. This translates into CASSFAGAAGETQYF.

The rearrangement links TRBV19 to TRBJ1-5; no reliable D call. This CDR3 is 15 amino acids long. Germline V lookup: CDR1 LNHDA, CDR2 SQIVND (reference sequence). V was clipped by 11 bases and J by 3 bases, with 20 bases between them. In nucleotides, the CDR3 is TGTGCCGAGACCCGGCGGTCCAGAAACAATCAGCCCCAGCATTTT. It is translated as CAETRRSRNNQPQHF.

Relative to its sample, this clone is large (0.1 to 1%). The chain joins TRBV5-4 to TRBJ1-2, with unresolved D. V lost 4 bases and J lost 4, with 17 bases in between. In germline, CDR1 is SGHNT, CDR2 YYREEE (reference sequence). The CDR3 contains 15 residues. This CDR3 reads CASSPATAGTYGYTF. For the CDR3, the DNA is TGTGCCAGCAGCCCGGCCACGGCCGGAACCTATGGCTACACCTTC.

The chain is built from TRBV18 and TRBJ1-4, with 7 bases fitting TRBD1. Germline V lookup: CDR1 KGHSH, CDR2 LQKENI. There are 14 residues in the CDR3. V shed 1 base and J 8 bases; nucleotides not matched to a gene: 4. In DNA, the CDR3 is TGTGCCAGCTCACCACAGGGGGCAGAAGAAAAACTGTTTTTT. Translation: CASSPQGAEEKLFF.

J is TRBJ1-2 and V is TRBV27; D perhaps matches TRBD1 (5 bases). Germline values: CDR1 MNHEY, CDR2 SMNVEV (reference sequence). There are 14 residues in the CDR3. The germline V and J ends were trimmed by 8 bases and 4 bases, with 17 bases remaining between them. The chain's CDR3 is CASSMGGVGYGYTF. CDR3 nucleotide sequence: TGTGCCAGCTCCATGGGGGGGGTAGGCTATGGCTACACCTTC.